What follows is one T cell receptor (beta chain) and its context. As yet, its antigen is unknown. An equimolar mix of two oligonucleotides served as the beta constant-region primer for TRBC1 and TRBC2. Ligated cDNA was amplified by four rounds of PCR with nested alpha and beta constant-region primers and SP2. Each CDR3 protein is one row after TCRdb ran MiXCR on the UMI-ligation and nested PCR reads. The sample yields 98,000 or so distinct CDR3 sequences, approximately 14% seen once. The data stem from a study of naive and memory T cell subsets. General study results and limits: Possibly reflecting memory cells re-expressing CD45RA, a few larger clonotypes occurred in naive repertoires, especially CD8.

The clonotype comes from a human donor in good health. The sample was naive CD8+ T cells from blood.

CDR3 coding DNA: TGTGCCAGCAGCGACCCCCGGGACAGTCCTCTAGATGTGATATATGGCTACACCTTC. It encodes CASSDPRDSPLDVIYGYTF. This chain uses TRBV2 with TRBJ1-2; 7 bases line up with TRBD1. This CDR3 spans 19 amino acids. Germline assignment: CDR1 SNHLY and CDR2 FYNNEI. V lost 6 bases to trimming and J lost 5 bases; unmatched junction nucleotides: 24.